The entry below gives a single T cell receptor beta chain sequence along with its context. From CD4+ cells came CD45RA+ naive and CD45RA-negative memory subsets. Trimming took 0 bases from V and 4 from J, leaving 11 bases between them. This CDR3 is 14 amino acids long. Germline V lookup: CDR1 SGHDT, CDR2 YYEEEE. This record belongs to a study of shared clonotypes between healthy human individuals. The protocol was immunoSEQ multiplex PCR, while the TCRdb copy is restricted to in-frame clones and leaves out a portion. The sample shows roughly 2 million clones, over 85% of them seen only once. The sample consisted of naive CD4+ T cells sorted from blood. The sample's subset: CD45RA+ positively selected. V usage is TRBV5-6 and J usage is TRBJ2-7; D may match TRBD1 or TRBD2 (6 bases each). The receptor was derived from a man younger than 35 in good health. CDR3 in amino acids: CASSLVGGWYEQYF. In nucleotides, the CDR3 is TGTGCCAGCAGCTTGGTGGGGGGCTGGTACGAGCAGTACTTC.